The 17 T cell receptor beta chains given below trace back to one sample, sequenced in a study of T cell clones after liver transplantation. Assay: immunoSEQ multiplex PCR; the TCRdb copy retains only in-frame clones and omits some. There are about 60,000 clones in the sample; 71% occur only once, and approximately 16% lies in the top ten. The specimen was CD4+ T cells from blood, collected before liver transplant. Source of these receptors: a human donor who received a liver transplant.

The V call is TRBV20-1, the J call TRBJ2-1; the D gene is possibly TRBD1 (5 bases). The V gene's germline CDR1 is DFQATT and CDR2 SNEGSKA (reference sequence). Trimming cost V 5 bases and J 9 bases, with 11 bases left between them. CDR3 size: 11 residues. In DNA, the CDR3 is TGCAGTGCTTCCCTTAGGGGTGAGCAGTTCTTC. Its translation: CSASLRGEQFF.

This clone has a count of ten or more. The rearrangement joins TRBV19 to TRBJ2-6; D is perhaps TRBD1 (5 bases). The germline CDR1 and CDR2 sequences are LNHDA and SQIVND (reference sequence). This CDR3 comprises 16 residues. With 3 bases removed from V and 4 bases from J, the gap between germline ends came to 13 bases. The CDR3 sequence: CASSIGTQAGANVLTF. The CDR3 coding sequence is TGTGCCAGTAGTATTGGCACACAGGCGGGGGCCAACGTCCTGACTTTC. The variable domain in full, with the rest retrieved from reference TRBV19 and TRBJ2-6, is DGGITQSPKYLFRKEGQNVTLSCEQNLNHDAMYWYRQDPGQGLRLIYYSQIVNDFQKGDIAEGYSVSREKKESFPLTVTSAQKNPTAFYLCASSIGTQAGANVLTFGAGSRLTVL.

V gene TRBV11-2 combines with J gene TRBJ1-1, with D maybe TRBD1 (5 bases). Between the trimmed V and J ends, which lost 1 base and 7 bases, there was a span of 13 bases. The CDR3 totals 14 residues. From germline, CDR1 is SGHAT and CDR2 FQNNGV. Here the CDR3 reads CASSLGGSLGEAFF. The DNA of the CDR3 is TGTGCCAGCAGCTTAGGGGGCAGCCTGGGTGAAGCTTTCTTT.

The chain joins TRBV7-9 to TRBJ2-1; TRBD1 agrees at 7 bases. The CDR3 is 15 amino acids. Germline V gives CDR1 SEHNR, CDR2 FQNEAQ (reference sequence). Losses at the gene ends were 5 bases for V and 7 bases for J; bases not matched to a gene: 11. The DNA for the CDR3 is TGTGCCAGCAGCACGTACAGGGGTAGAGGGAATGAGCAGTTCTTC. Amino acid sequence: CASSTYRGRGNEQFF.

The chain carries TRBV11-2 and TRBJ2-1, with 9 bases that match TRBD2. Trimming took 6 bases from V and 6 from J; bases not matched to a gene: 9. The CDR3 runs to 15 residues. Looked up from germline, CDR1 is SGHAT and CDR2 is FQNNGV. The CDR3 loop reads CASRPGGGAGNEQFF. CDR3 in DNA: TGTGCCAGCAGGCCTGGCGGGGGGGCGGGCAATGAGCAGTTCTTC.

This chain uses TRBV28 with TRBJ2-7; TRBD1 agrees at 7 bases. The CDR3 is 14 amino acids. Germline V CDR1 and CDR2: MDHEN, SYDVKM. The V gene end was trimmed by 2 bases and the J gene end by 6 bases; junction bases not matched to a gene: 7. The CDR3 loop is CASSLRFTGAEQYF. CDR3 nucleotide sequence: TGTGCCAGCAGTTTACGCTTCACAGGGGCCGAGCAGTACTTC.

This chain links TRBV5-1 with TRBJ1-4; tentatively, D is TRBD1 (5 bases). The ends were cut back, 0 bases at V and 10 bases at J, with 10 bases in the middle. The germline V gene has CDR1 SGHRS and CDR2 YFSETQ. The CDR3 contains 13 residues. The CDR3 reads CASSLAGNGKLFF. As DNA, the CDR3 is TGCGCCAGCAGCTTGGCAGGGAACGGAAAACTGTTTTTT.

This clone occurred a few times. J is TRBJ1-2 and V is TRBV25-1, with D unresolved. This CDR3 has 13 residues. Between the trimmed V and J ends, which lost 3 bases and 6 bases, there was a span of 11 bases. Germline V gives CDR1 MGHDK, CDR2 SYGVNS. This CDR3 is CASSDSVDHGYTF. The CDR3 DNA reads as TGTGCCAGCAGTGACAGCGTGGATCATGGCTACACCTTC.

Only a few counts were recorded for this clone. The chain combines TRBV19 with TRBJ1-4; 8 positions match TRBD1. Losses at the gene ends were 4 bases for V and 7 bases for J; bases not matched to a gene: 8. Germline V gives CDR1 LNHDA, CDR2 SQIVND (reference sequence). The CDR3 length is 15 residues. CDR3 sequence reads: CASSTRGQGGEKLFF. The CDR3 DNA follows: TGTGCCAGTAGTACTCGAGGACAGGGAGGTGAAAAACTGTTTTTT.

The V call is TRBV30, the J call TRBJ2-5, with D maybe TRBD1 (5 bases). From germline, CDR1 is GTSNPN and CDR2 SVGIG (reference sequence). The length of the CDR3 is 12 residues. Trimming cost V 5 bases and J 5 bases, with 12 bases left between them. The CDR3 DNA is TGTGCCTGGGTACAGGATTGGGAGACCCAGTACTTC. It is translated as CAWVQDWETQYF.

The chain is built from TRBV5-6 and TRBJ1-2, with D maybe TRBD1 (6 bases). This CDR3 has 15 amino acids. The germline V gene encodes CDR1 SGHDT and CDR2 YYEEEE. The V end lost 3 bases, the J end lost 6 bases, and 18 bases lay between the germline ends. The CDR3 bases are TGTGCCAGCAGCTCCCCGGCACAGGGATCACATGGCTACACCTTC. This sequence encodes CASSSPAQGSHGYTF.

The V gene is TRBV9, the J gene TRBJ2-6; TRBD1 matches 10 bases. CDR1 is SGDLS, CDR2 YYNGEE, per germline. The CDR3 totals 18 residues. The J segment lost 4 bases and the V segment lost 3 bases, leaving 10 bases of the junction unmatched. In DNA, the CDR3 is TGTGCCAGCAGCGCCCAGACAGGGGGCGGTTCCGGGGCCAACGTCCTGACTTTC. Translating it yields CASSAQTGGGSGANVLTF.

This clone has a single count. The rearrangement joins TRBV7-2 to TRBJ2-2, with 8 bases identical to TRBD2. The CDR3 is 16 amino acids. J gave up 3 bases and V 1 base, and 4 bases lay outside the gene matches. In germline, CDR1 is SGHTA, CDR2 FQGNSA. CDR3 sequence reads: CASSLVAGGDTGELFF. The CDR3 DNA sequence: TGTGCCAGCAGCTTAGTCGCGGGGGGAGACACCGGGGAGCTGTTTTTT.

The chain has TRBV2 and TRBJ2-5, with D maybe TRBD2 (5 bases). The germline V gene encodes CDR1 SNHLY and CDR2 FYNNEI. The CDR3 consists of 14 residues. V was shortened by 6 bases and J by 7 bases, with 18 bases between the two germline ends. Here the CDR3 reads CASSDAVRGTTQYF. The DNA for the CDR3 is TGTGCCAGCAGCGATGCGGTCCGGGGAACGACCCAGTACTTC.

This clone was observed once. CDR3: CASSQRDGGLQETQYF. CDR3 DNA: TGTGCCAGCAGCCAACGGGACGGGGGGCTCCAAGAGACCCAGTACTTC. The chain carries TRBV25-1 and TRBJ2-5, with D perhaps TRBD2 (7 bases). The CDR3 extends over 16 amino acids. Looked up from germline, CDR1 is MGHDK and CDR2 is SYGVNS. V was shortened by 6 bases and J by 1 base, with 18 bases between the two germline ends. Full variable domain (missing parts from reference TRBV25-1 and TRBJ2-5): EADIYQTPRYLVIGTGKKITLECSQTMGHDKMYWYQQDPGMELHLIHYSYGVNSTEKGDLSSESTVSRIRTEHFPLTLESARPSHTSQYLCASSQRDGGLQETQYFGPGTRLLVL.

The chain couples TRBV7-9 to TRBJ2-1; TRBD2 aligns across 7 bases. Per the germline V gene, CDR1 is SEHNR and CDR2 is FQNEAQ (reference sequence). V shed 5 bases and J 6 bases; nucleotides not matched to a gene: 10. The CDR3 consists of 15 residues. The CDR3 here is CASSPLGEGTNEQFF. In DNA, the CDR3 is TGTGCCAGCAGCCCCCTCGGGGAGGGGACCAATGAGCAGTTCTTC.

This clone was detected only once. V usage is TRBV2 and J usage is TRBJ2-7; D might be TRBD2 (7 bases). The CDR3 length is 14 residues. Germline V CDR1 and CDR2: SNHLY, FYNNEI. V was clipped by 10 bases and J by 2 bases, with 18 bases between them. CDR3 amino acids: CATRLGGGPYEQYF. The CDR3 bases are TGTGCCACCCGGTTAGGGGGGGGGCCCTACGAGCAGTACTTC.